This T cell receptor (beta chain) emerged from a study of molecular identifiers for immune sequencing clone quantification. Trimming took off 6 bases at V and 6 bases at J, with 9 bases between the two ends. Germline CDR1 reads MNHEY; CDR2 reads SVGAGI. The CDR3 contains 12 residues. One entry per CDR3 protein, called by TCRdb with MiXCR from the PCR reads. The repertoire includes approximately 100,000 distinct CDR3 sequences, around 33% of them detected once, and around 4.2% sits in the top ten. This TCR came from a human donor in good health. Some libraries in this study had Jurkat cell RNA spiked in. This sequence joins TRBV6-5 and TRBJ2-1; TRBD1 or TRBD2 may be the D gene (5 bases each). Material for sequencing was naive CD8+ T cells from blood, with Jurkat cell RNA spiked in. As to subset: FACS-sorted CD8+CD4-CCR7+CD45RA+ naive T cells. The CDR3, as DNA: TGTGCCAGCAGCCACGGGACCAATGAGCAGTTCTTC. Amino acid sequence: CASSHGTNEQFF.